Below are 32 T cell receptor beta chains sequenced from a single sample in a study of OX40 agonist ivuxolimab in advanced cancers. Measured with immunoSEQ multiplex PCR; TCRdb has only the in-frame clones, and not every one. The sample has nearly 45,000 clones, roughly nine tenths seen once; the top ten hold roughly a sixth. Sequenced here: CD4+ or CD8+ T cells sorted from blood, sampled in a trial of the OX40 agonist ivuxolimab. The receptors here all came from an adult with an advanced solid tumor such as melanoma, head and neck, liver or kidney cancer.

V gene TRBV7-9 combines with J gene TRBJ2-7; D is uncertain. This CDR3 comprises 11 residues. Trimming cost V 3 bases and J 5 bases, with 5 bases left between them. CDR1 is SEHNR, CDR2 FQNEAQ, per germline (reference sequence). The CDR3 nucleotides read TGTGCCAGCAGCTTCGGGCACGAGCAGTACTTC. Amino acids: CASSFGHEQYF.

The V gene is TRBV6-1, the J gene TRBJ2-2; no clear D. Trimming stripped 0 bases from V and 3 bases from J, with 17 bases between. Germline V lookup: CDR1 MNHNS, CDR2 SASEGT. The CDR3 runs 18 residues. This CDR3 reads CASSEAPRLLRDTGELFF. The CDR3 DNA reads as TGTGCCAGCAGTGAAGCGCCTAGACTCTTAAGGGACACCGGGGAGCTGTTTTTT.

The chain combines TRBV7-9 with TRBJ2-7; D is possibly TRBD1 (5 bases). The germline V gene encodes CDR1 SEHNR and CDR2 FQNEAQ (reference sequence). The V gene lost 4 bases and the J gene lost 3 bases, with 13 bases spanning the gap. The CDR3 contains 14 residues. CDR3 DNA: TGTGCCAGCAGCTGGGTAGACAGATACTACGAGCAGTACTTC. Its protein is CASSWVDRYYEQYF.

The chain links TRBV2 to TRBJ2-3, with TRBD2 identical over 15 bases. The CDR3 consists of 15 residues. Germline V gives CDR1 SNHLY, CDR2 FYNNEI. The ends lost 4 bases at V and 6 bases at J; junction bases unmatched: 2. The CDR3 DNA is TGTGCCAGCAGTGGGACTAGCGGGGGGGCGGATACGCAGTATTTT. It yields the protein CASSGTSGGADTQYF.

V and J are TRBV12-2 and TRBJ2-7; TRBD2, the table's D call, lacks a check against the DNA. TRBV12-2 is flagged as a pseudogene. The CDR3 has 13 residues. The DNA of the CDR3 is TGTGCAAGTGGCCCCGGGGGGCTCTACGAGCAGTACTTC. This encodes CASGPGGLYEQYF.

The rearrangement links TRBV5-1 to TRBJ1-5; unclear D gene. Germline CDR1 is SGHRS and CDR2 is YFSETQ. The CDR3 has 14 amino acids. The V gene lost 1 base and the J gene lost 8 bases, with 13 bases spanning the gap. In nucleotides, the CDR3 is TGCGCCAGCAGCTTGAATTTGGGCTCTGAGCCCCAGCATTTT. It codes for CASSLNLGSEPQHF.

In its sample, this clone was seen a few times. This rearrangement joins TRBV5-1 to TRBJ1-5; TRBD1 agrees at 8 bases. Germline V CDR1 and CDR2: SGHRS, YFSETQ. CDR3 length: 15 amino acids. After removal of 3 bases from V and 5 bases from J, the junction contained 7 bases not matched to a gene. This CDR3 reads CASSYGQGEHQPQHF. CDR3 nucleotide sequence: TGCGCCAGCAGCTACGGACAGGGTGAACATCAGCCCCAGCATTTT.

This clone was counted a few times. This sequence joins TRBV19 and TRBJ2-7; D gene uncertain. Germline V gene data show CDR1 as LNHDA and CDR2 as SQIVND (reference sequence). The CDR3 spans 13 residues. Trimming took off 3 bases at V and 3 bases at J, with 9 bases between the two ends. In DNA form, the CDR3 reads TGTGCCAGTAGTATTGGACGGCTCTACGAGCAGTACTTC. Its translation is CASSIGRLYEQYF.

The chain recombines TRBV4-1 with TRBJ1-3, with 9 nucleotides matching TRBD1. Germline lookup yields CDR1 MGHRA and CDR2 YSYEKL. The V gene end was trimmed by 3 bases and the J gene end by 2 bases; junction bases not matched to a gene: 5. This CDR3 is built from 16 residues. CDR3 nucleotide sequence: TGCGCCAGCAGCCATAAGGGACAGGGAGCTGGAAACACCATATATTTT. This gives the protein CASSHKGQGAGNTIYF.

The rearrangement joins TRBV7-9 to TRBJ2-1; TRBD2 aligns across 7 bases. Losses at the gene ends were 5 bases for V and 3 bases for J; bases not matched to a gene: 7. The CDR3 is 15 residues long. The germline gives CDR1 SEHNR, CDR2 FQNEAQ (reference sequence). The DNA for the CDR3 is TGTGCCAGCAGCCCCCTAGCGGAAAACTACAATGAGCAGTTCTTC. This translates into CASSPLAENYNEQFF.

V usage is TRBV5-5 and J usage is TRBJ1-1; 11 nucleotides align to TRBD1. The CDR3 sequence is 17 residues long. After removal of 4 bases from V and 2 bases from J, the junction contained 10 bases not matched to a gene. Germline values: CDR1 SGHKS, CDR2 YYEKEE (reference sequence). The CDR3 coding sequence is TGTGCCAGCAGCCCCCGGACAGGGGGCGGCCTAAACACTGAAGCTTTCTTT. This gives the protein CASSPRTGGGLNTEAFF.

This clone was observed once. The chain links TRBV6-1 to TRBJ1-6; D might be TRBD1 (6 bases). Trimming stripped 1 base from V and 13 bases from J, with 14 bases between. The CDR3 runs 14 residues. Germline CDR1 reads MNHNS; CDR2 reads SASEGT. CDR3 protein: CASSEGQAAGPLHF. DNA for the CDR3: TGTGCCAGCAGTGAAGGACAGGCGGCGGGTCCCCTCCACTTT.

About this clone itself: At one end, the junction sequence differs from germline, possibly due to a read error. J is TRBJ2-7 and V is TRBV29-1; no firm D call. This CDR3 region has 12 residues. Germline-derived CDR1 and CDR2 are SQVTM and ANQGSEA. Written as DNA, the CDR3 is TGCAGCGTCGAAGGGTTCTCCTACGAGCAGTACTTC. It translates to CSVEGFSYEQYF.

The chain carries TRBV23-1 and TRBJ2-7; D call uncertain. TRBV23-1 is annotated as an ORF whose role is uncertain. Trimming left V 7 bases short and J 6 bases short, with 7 bases between. This CDR3 region has 10 residues. CDR3 residues: CASNGGEQYF. The CDR3 DNA follows: TGCGCCAGCAATGGTGGCGAGCAGTACTTC.

The V gene is TRBV11-2, the J gene TRBJ2-7; maybe TRBD2 (6 bases). CDR3 length equals 13 residues. Per germline, CDR1 SGHAT and CDR2 FQNNGV. The ends were cut back, 5 bases at V and 4 bases at J, with 12 bases in the middle. The CDR3 reads CASSLGTSYEQYF. CDR3 nucleotide sequence: TGTGCCAGCAGCCTCGGGACTTCATACGAGCAGTACTTC.

The chain combines TRBV10-3 with TRBJ2-2, with D possibly being TRBD2 (6 bases). This CDR3 is 15 amino acids long. V was cut by 7 bases and J by 3 bases, with 15 bases left in between. Germline CDR1 is ENHRY and CDR2 is SYGVKD. CDR3 nucleotides: TGTGCCATCAAGAGGCGGGATCGGGACACCGGGGAGCTGTTTTTT. This sequence encodes CAIKRRDRDTGELFF.

The rearrangement links TRBV7-8 to TRBJ2-1; TRBD1 aligns across 7 bases. In germline, CDR1 is SGHVS, CDR2 FQNEAQ. The CDR3 extends over 13 amino acids. The V and J ends lost 6 bases and 7 bases, in that order; junction bases with no gene match: 6. This CDR3 is CASRTGVANEQFF. The CDR3 DNA follows: TGTGCCAGCAGAACAGGGGTCGCAAATGAGCAGTTCTTC.

This clone showed up just a few times. As DNA, the CDR3 is TGTGCCAGCAGCTTAATTAGGGGTCAGGGATACAATGAGCAGTTCTTC. The encoded protein is CASSLIRGQGYNEQFF. This chain joins TRBV7-2 and TRBJ2-1; a possible D gene is TRBD1 (5 bases). The CDR3 is 16 amino acids. Trimming removed 2 bases at V and 4 bases at J, with 15 bases between. Per germline, CDR1 SGHTA and CDR2 FQGNSA.

The gene calls are TRBV10-3 and TRBJ2-1, with 7 bases that match TRBD2. The CDR3 loop spans 13 amino acids. The V segment lost 7 bases and the J segment 3 bases; nucleotides outside the gene matches: 3. Germline CDR1 is ENHRY and CDR2 is SYGVKD. The DNA of the CDR3 is TGTGCCATCAATGGCGGGGGCTACAATGAGCAGTTCTTC. Encoded protein: CAINGGGYNEQFF.

The V call is TRBV5-6, the J call TRBJ2-7; TRBD1 aligns across 9 bases. J gave up 4 bases and V 4 bases, and 9 bases lay outside the gene matches. The germline V gene has CDR1 SGHDT and CDR2 YYEEEE. CDR3 length: 15 amino acids. The CDR3: CASSPTGQGGYEQYF. The DNA of the CDR3 is TGTGCCAGCAGCCCGACGGGACAGGGAGGATACGAGCAGTACTTC.

The genes are TRBV13 and TRBJ2-2; the match to TRBD2 covers 7 bases. This CDR3 contains 15 residues. V was clipped by 4 bases and J by 5 bases; unmatched bases: 7. Germline values: CDR1 PRHDT, CDR2 FYEKMQ (reference sequence). The CDR3, as DNA: TGTGCCAGCAGCTCAGGGAGGGGTCGGACCGGGGAGCTGTTTTTT. Translation gives CASSSGRGRTGELFF.

As DNA, the CDR3 is TGTGCCATCAGTGAGTCTGGCGGGGGTGGAACCGGGGAGCTGTTTTTT. As protein: CAISESGGGGTGELFF. The chain recombines TRBV10-3 with TRBJ2-2, with 7 nucleotides matching TRBD2. The CDR3 covers 16 residues. J was trimmed by 5 bases and V by 0 bases; bases with no gene match: 6. The germline V gene has CDR1 ENHRY and CDR2 SYGVKD.

This clone was observed a single time. The chain combines TRBV7-9 with TRBJ2-3; D is possibly TRBD2 (6 bases). This CDR3 region has 13 residues. In germline, CDR1 is SEHNR, CDR2 FQNEAQ (reference sequence). V shed 5 bases and J shed 7 bases, with 13 bases lying between them. The chain's CDR3 is CASSPSAAYTQYF. In DNA form, the CDR3 reads TGTGCCAGCAGCCCTAGCGCGGCTTATACGCAGTATTTT. Complete variable domain (other parts from reference TRBV7-9 and TRBJ2-3): DTGVSQNPRHKITKRGQNVTFRCDPISEHNRLYWYRQTLGQGPEFLTYFQNEAQLEKSRLLSDRFSAERPKGSFSTLEIQRTEQGDSAMYLCASSPSAAYTQYFGPGTRLTVL.

The rearrangement uses TRBV7-9 and TRBJ1-2, with TRBD1 as a possible D gene (5 bases). The V gene's germline CDR1 is SEHNR and CDR2 FQNEAQ (reference sequence). The germline V and J ends were trimmed by 5 bases and 4 bases, with 20 bases remaining between them. The CDR3 covers 16 residues. DNA for the CDR3: TGTGCCAGCAGCCCGGACCTCAGGGCCCCCGGCTATGGCTACACCTTC. It codes for CASSPDLRAPGYGYTF.

The V and J genes are TRBV5-1 and TRBJ1-2, with 7 bases fitting TRBD1. CDR1 and CDR2 from the germline V gene are SGHRS and YFSETQ. The CDR3 sequence is 14 residues long. V was pared by 3 bases and J by 4 bases, with 6 bases of the junction left unmatched. CDR3 sequence reads: CASSYAGTVYGYTF. The CDR3 coding sequence is TGCGCCAGCAGCTACGCCGGGACAGTCTATGGCTACACCTTC.

J is TRBJ2-1 and V is TRBV2; 10 nucleotides match TRBD2. With 1 base clipped from V and 3 bases from J, the junction kept 3 bases outside the gene matches. Germline V gene data show CDR1 as SNHLY and CDR2 as FYNNEI. This CDR3 has 16 amino acids. In DNA form, the CDR3 reads TGTGCCAGCAGTGAAGACCCTAGCGGGGGCTACAATGAGCAGTTCTTC. Translated, it gives CASSEDPSGGYNEQFF.

This clone showed up just once. The chain combines TRBV6-6 with TRBJ2-1; 10 nucleotides agree with TRBD2. CDR3 length equals 16 residues. J lost 3 bases, V lost 5 bases, and 7 bases had no gene match. Germline assignment: CDR1 MNHNY and CDR2 SVGAGI (reference sequence). CDR3 region: CASSIQRGGVYNEQFF. In DNA, the CDR3 is TGTGCCAGCAGTATTCAGCGGGGGGGCGTCTACAATGAGCAGTTCTTC.

This clone was recorded once. The CDR3 loop reads CASSPESGELFF. The CDR3, as DNA: TGTGCCAGCAGCCCGGAATCCGGGGAGCTGTTTTTT. This chain uses TRBV7-9 with TRBJ2-2; the D is unclear. The V gene's germline CDR1 is SEHNR and CDR2 FQNEAQ (reference sequence). Trimming removed 5 bases at V and 6 bases at J, with 7 bases between. There are 12 residues in the CDR3.

The V gene is TRBV10-2, the J gene TRBJ2-6; no reliable D call. The CDR3 is 17 amino acids. Looked up from germline, CDR1 is WSHSY and CDR2 is SAAADI. V was cut by 6 bases and J by 2 bases, with 17 bases left in between. The CDR3 loop is CASSSNSIGAGANVLTF. CDR3 bases: TGCGCCAGCAGCTCGAATTCGATCGGCGCTGGGGCCAACGTCCTGACTTTC.

This clone showed up just once. The genes are TRBV1 and TRBJ2-1; the D call TRBD2 from the table was never checked on the DNA. TRBV1 is an annotated pseudogene. The CDR3 totals 12 residues. CDR3 protein: CTSSHPRDEQFF. CDR3 DNA: TGCACCAGCAGCCATCCGAGAGATGAGCAGTTCTTC.

This chain connects TRBV30 to TRBJ1-3, with 9 positions matching TRBD1. Germline trimming cut 4 bases from V and 3 bases from J; bases unmatched to any gene: 7. CDR3 length: 15 amino acids. Germline V gene sequence: CDR1 GTSNPN, CDR2 SVGIG (reference sequence). The CDR3 here is CAWTAGTGNGNTIYF. The CDR3, as DNA: TGTGCCTGGACCGCCGGGACAGGGAATGGAAACACCATATATTTT.

The chain uses TRBV19 and TRBJ1-2, with 10 nucleotides matching TRBD1. Trimming cost V 5 bases and J 7 bases; bases outside gene matches: 13. In germline, CDR1 is LNHDA, CDR2 SQIVND (reference sequence). This CDR3 has 16 amino acids. In DNA form, the CDR3 reads TGTGCCAGTAGTCCAATCCCGACAGGGGGCTTGAGTGGCTACACCTTC. This codes for CASSPIPTGGLSGYTF.